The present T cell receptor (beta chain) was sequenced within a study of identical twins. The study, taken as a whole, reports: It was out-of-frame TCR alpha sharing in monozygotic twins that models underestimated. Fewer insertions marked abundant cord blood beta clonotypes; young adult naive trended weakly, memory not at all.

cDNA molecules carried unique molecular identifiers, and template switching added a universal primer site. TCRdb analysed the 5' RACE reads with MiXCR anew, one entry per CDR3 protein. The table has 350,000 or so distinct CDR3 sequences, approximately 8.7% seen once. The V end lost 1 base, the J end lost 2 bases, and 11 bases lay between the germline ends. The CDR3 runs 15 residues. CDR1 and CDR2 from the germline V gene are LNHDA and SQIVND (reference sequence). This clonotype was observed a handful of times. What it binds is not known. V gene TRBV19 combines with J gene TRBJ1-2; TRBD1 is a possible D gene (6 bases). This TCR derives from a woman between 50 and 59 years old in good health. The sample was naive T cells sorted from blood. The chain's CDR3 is CASSIGGTKNYGYTF. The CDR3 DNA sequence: TGTGCCAGTAGTATAGGTGGGACAAAGAACTATGGCTACACCTTC.